This T cell receptor (beta chain) was sequenced in a study of blood T cell repertoires in COVID-19. Across the whole study: The analysed material was cDNA or gDNA that came from T cells, B-cell-depleted T cells, or PBMCs.

Clones were sequenced by immunoSEQ multiplex PCR, and TCRdb holds only the in-frame ones, with some missing. The repertoire has about 180,000 clones, around 87% of them found once; the top ten carry around 2.3%. The CDR3 covers 19 residues. Germline CDR1 and CDR2: SEHNR and FQNEAQ (reference sequence). With V trimmed by 5 bases and J by 1 base, 18 bases remained unmatched. The sample was peripheral blood. The gene calls are TRBV7-9 and TRBJ1-1, with TRBD1 matching over 8 bases. The sequence was collected from a man between 40 and 49 years old with active or convalescent COVID-19. This chain's CDR3 is CASSTSLARRDRRNTEAFF. In DNA form, the CDR3 reads TGTGCCAGCAGCACTTCATTGGCCCGCCGGGACAGGAGGAACACTGAAGCTTTCTTT.